The 3 T cell receptor beta chains below were found in one sample sequenced in a study of T cell changes during pregnancy in multiple sclerosis. Libraries were prepared by immunoSEQ multiplex PCR; TCRdb keeps only in-frame clonotypes and omits some of them. Among about 100,000 clones listed, 92% were seen once. Here the sequenced sample was peripheral blood, taken after pregnancy. The receptor source for this set is a female donor with multiple sclerosis, enrolled in a pregnancy study.

The V call is TRBV28, the J call TRBJ1-2; 11 nucleotides match TRBD1. The CDR3 has 15 amino acids. The V and J ends lost 5 bases and 8 bases, in that order; junction bases with no gene match: 10. CDR1 and CDR2 (germline): MDHEN, SYDVKM. CDR3 nucleotides: TGTGCCAGCAGTCCCCGGGACAGGGGGATCAAGGGCTACACCTTC. Its translation is CASSPRDRGIKGYTF.

DNA of the CDR3: TGTGCCAGCAGCCAAGAGATGTCAGGGGGTTCCGAGCAGTACTTC. Its translation is CASSQEMSGGSEQYF. The gene calls are TRBV4-2 and TRBJ2-7; 7 bases match TRBD1. Germline lookup yields CDR1 LGHNA and CDR2 YNFKEQ. The CDR3 extends over 15 amino acids. V shed 0 bases and J 6 bases; nucleotides not matched to a gene: 8.

The chain uses TRBV19 and TRBJ1-1; weak D call: TRBD1 (5 bases). The CDR3 covers 14 residues. The germline V gene has CDR1 LNHDA and CDR2 SQIVND (reference sequence). V lost 4 bases and J 3 bases, leaving 12 bases between the germline ends. The CDR3 protein is CASSTYVGHTEAFF. CDR3 nucleotides: TGTGCCAGTAGTACTTACGTGGGGCACACTGAAGCTTTCTTT.